Listed here are 5 T cell receptor beta chains from one sample, sequenced in a study of early T cells in non-severe SARS-CoV-2 infection. MiXCR was run by TCRdb on the 5' RACE reads, yielding one entry per CDR3 protein. Altogether around 60,000 distinct CDR3 sequences are present, about 11% being singletons, with the ten largest covering less than 3.5%. This material consisted of whole blood, taken at baseline. These receptor sequences come from an adult who was a healthcare worker with PCR-confirmed SARS-CoV-2 infection or an uninfected control (not recorded which).

The chain employs TRBV6-6 and TRBJ1-1; no reliable D call. Deletions cut 0 bases from V and 1 base from J, with 18 bases between. The germline V gene has CDR1 MNHNY and CDR2 SVGAGI (reference sequence). The CDR3 is made up of 18 amino acids. The CDR3 region is CASSYSVVRVKENTEAFF. The CDR3 DNA reads as TGTGCCAGCAGTTACTCAGTAGTACGGGTGAAGGAGAACACTGAAGCTTTCTTT.

This clonotype was seen many times. This rearrangement joins TRBV7-2 to TRBJ2-5; tentative D call: TRBD1 (5 bases). CDR3 length: 13 residues. Germline CDR1 and CDR2: SGHTA and FQGNSA. Trimming took 3 bases from V and 3 from J, leaving 8 bases between them. In DNA form, the CDR3 reads TGTGCCAGCAGCTTTGTCAGGGAAGAGACCCAGTACTTC. It specifies CASSFVREETQYF.

This clonotype appeared many times. This chain connects TRBV7-2 to TRBJ2-6; D unresolved. This CDR3 is 15 amino acids long. Germline CDR1 and CDR2: SGHTA and FQGNSA. Trimming pared 1 base from V and 1 base from J, leaving 5 bases between. The CDR3 sequence: CASSLVGSGANVLTF. Here the CDR3 DNA reads TGTGCCAGCAGCTTAGTTGGGTCTGGGGCCAACGTCCTGACTTTC.

This clonotype was seen a few times. The chain has TRBV7-2 and TRBJ2-7; D unclear. The germline V and J ends were trimmed by 3 bases and 0 bases, with 9 bases remaining between them. CDR1 is SGHTA, CDR2 FQGNSA, per germline. The CDR3 spans 14 residues. The CDR3 loop reads CASSFDRRSYEQYF. CDR3 DNA sequence: TGTGCCAGCAGCTTCGACCGACGCTCCTACGAGCAGTACTTC.

This clonotype has only a few counts. The chain couples TRBV28 to TRBJ2-5; D not resolved. V lost 8 bases and J 1 base, leaving 5 bases between the germline ends. The CDR3 is 11 residues long. Germline V lookup: CDR1 MDHEN, CDR2 SYDVKM. The CDR3 DNA is TGTGCCAGCTGCAGCCAAGAGACCCAGTACTTC. The encoded protein is CASCSQETQYF.